The 29 T cell receptor beta chains reported below all come from one sample, sequenced in a study of CD8 T cells in ankylosing spondylitis. TCRdb ran MiXCR on the 5' RACE reads and lists one entry per CDR3 protein. The data show a few hundred thousand distinct CDR3 sequences, about 10% seen once. Sequenced material: blood, either unsorted or a sorted T cell fraction (not recorded which). These receptors were collected from a male donor with ankylosing spondylitis or in good health (not recorded which).

In nucleotides, the CDR3 is TGCAGTGCTAGAGATAGGCTAGCGGGGTTCAATGAGCAGTTCTTC. Translating it yields CSARDRLAGFNEQFF. This chain connects TRBV20-1 to TRBJ2-1; TRBD2 agrees at 9 bases. Germline V gene data show CDR1 as DFQATT and CDR2 as SNEGSKA (reference sequence). The CDR3 extends over 15 amino acids. J gave up 6 bases and V 0 bases, and 6 bases lay outside the gene matches.

This clonotype was found many times. This chain links TRBV5-1 with TRBJ2-6; D unresolved. The CDR3 has 16 amino acids. V lost 0 bases and J 0 bases, leaving 7 bases between the germline ends. CDR1 is SGHRS and CDR2 is YFSETQ in the germline V gene. The CDR3 DNA reads TGCGCCAGCAGCTTGGGTACCGGCTCTGGGGCCAACGTCCTGACTTTC. Its protein is CASSLGTGSGANVLTF.

The chain recombines TRBV12-3 or TRBV12-4 with TRBJ2-5, with 9 positions matching TRBD2. The ends lost 4 bases at V and 7 bases at J; junction bases unmatched: 13. There are 16 residues in the CDR3. CDR3 residues: CASSSSRGSGGVTQYF. In DNA, the CDR3 is TGTGCCAGCAGTTCCTCCCGGGGTAGCGGGGGTGTGACCCAGTACTTC.

The table lists this clonotype with many counts. The V call is TRBV7-3, the J call TRBJ2-3; 11 bases are a match to TRBD2. Trimming took 3 bases from V and 1 from J; bases not matched to a gene: 6. This CDR3 is built from 17 residues. From germline, CDR1 is SGHTA and CDR2 FQGTGA. The CDR3 DNA follows: TGTGCCAGCAGCTTGAGAGTTAGCGGGGGGGGCACAGATACGCAGTATTTT. Translating gives CASSLRVSGGGTDTQYF.

This sequence joins TRBV12-3 or TRBV12-4 and TRBJ1-1; D uncertain. The CDR3 has 12 amino acids. Trimming removed 6 bases at V and 1 base at J, with 6 bases between. CDR3 loop: CASRARNTEAFF. The CDR3 DNA reads as TGTGCCAGCAGGGCCAGGAACACTGAAGCTTTCTTT.

The V and J genes are TRBV6-5 and TRBJ2-1, with D perhaps TRBD2 (5 bases). The CDR3 is made up of 13 amino acids. Germline V gene lookup returns CDR1 MNHEY and CDR2 SVGAGI. V lost 0 bases and J lost 7, with 7 bases in between. CDR3 DNA sequence: TGTGCCAGCAGTTACTCGAGGGTAAATGAGCAGTTCTTC. Residues: CASSYSRVNEQFF.

This clonotype was detected ten times or more. This sequence joins TRBV12-3 or TRBV12-4 and TRBJ1-1; D is unclear. V gave up 3 bases and J gave up 7 bases, with 6 bases separating them. The CDR3 sequence is 11 residues long. CDR3 in DNA: TGTGCCAGCAGTTTGAGTGTTGAAGCTTTCTTT. Amino acid sequence: CASSLSVEAFF.

This clonotype came up many times. The chain uses TRBV7-2 and TRBJ1-3, with 8 bases fitting TRBD1. CDR1 and CDR2 from the germline V gene are SGHTA and FQGNSA. The CDR3 is 16 amino acids. V lost 5 bases to trimming and J lost 2 bases; unmatched junction nucleotides: 8. The CDR3: CASSIQGAPPGNTIYF. For the CDR3, the DNA is TGTGCCAGCAGCATTCAGGGGGCGCCTCCTGGAAACACCATATATTTT. The entire variable domain, with the rest obtained from reference TRBV7-2 and TRBJ1-3, is as follows: GAGVSQSPSNKVTEKGKDVELRCDPISGHTALYWYRQSLGQGLEFLIYFQGNSAPDKSGLPSDRFSAERTGGSVSTLTIQRTQQEDSAVYLCASSIQGAPPGNTIYFGEGSWLTVV.

A word on this clonotype: It may be a read error: a sequence one base away is much more abundant. The rearrangement uses TRBV7-2 and TRBJ2-5; the D gene is possibly TRBD1 (5 bases). Germline-derived CDR1 and CDR2 are SGHTA and FQGNSA. The CDR3 consists of 13 residues. Written as DNA, the CDR3 is TGTGCCAGCAGCTTAGACGGCATGGTAGCAGGGAACTTC. It encodes CASSLDGMVAGNF.

V and J are TRBV6-5 and TRBJ1-1, with TRBD1 as a possible D gene (6 bases). Germline V gene lookup returns CDR1 MNHEY and CDR2 SVGAGI. This CDR3 is 17 amino acids long. V shed 2 bases and J shed 1 base, with 17 bases lying between them. CDR3 nucleotide sequence: TGTGCCAGCAGTTACCCCGACCTAGGACAGAAGAACACTGAAGCTTTCTTT. It is translated as CASSYPDLGQKNTEAFF.

This clonotype has more than one count but fewer than ten. In nucleotides, the CDR3 is TGTGCCACCAGTGATTGGGGACAGGACTACACCGGGGAGCTGTTTTTT. It yields the protein CATSDWGQDYTGELFF. The J gene is TRBJ2-2, the V gene TRBV24-1, with TRBD1 matching over 8 bases. The CDR3 runs 16 residues. The germline V gene encodes CDR1 KGHDR and CDR2 SFDVKD. V shed 2 bases and J 3 bases; nucleotides not matched to a gene: 4.

This clonotype was picked up a small number of times. The V and J genes are TRBV29-1 and TRBJ2-1, with 12 bases fitting TRBD2. The germline gives CDR1 SQVTM, CDR2 ANQGSEA. The CDR3 contains 15 residues. The V gene end was trimmed by 6 bases and the J gene end by 3 bases; junction bases not matched to a gene: 6. As DNA, the CDR3 is TGCAGCGTCCCCGGACTAGCGGGGTTCTACAATGAGCAGTTCTTC. It yields the protein CSVPGLAGFYNEQFF.

Ten or more counts support this clonotype. V gene TRBV5-1 combines with J gene TRBJ2-3; D is ambiguous. The CDR3 contains 17 residues. Germline CDR1 and CDR2: SGHRS and YFSETQ. V dropped 0 bases and J dropped 0 bases, with 14 bases sitting between them. In DNA, the CDR3 is TGCGCCAGCAGCTTGGCTATGAGTTCCACTAGCACAGATACGCAGTATTTT. The encoded protein is CASSLAMSSTSTDTQYF.

This clonotype was found many times. This sequence joins TRBV20-1 and TRBJ1-1; 10 nucleotides align to TRBD1. This CDR3 is built from 14 residues. With V trimmed by 6 bases and J by 1 base, 5 bases remained unmatched. Germline CDR1 is DFQATT and CDR2 is SNEGSKA (reference sequence). Written as DNA, the CDR3 is TGCAGTGCCCGACAGGGGGCCGCGAACACTGAAGCTTTCTTT. This codes for CSARQGAANTEAFF.

There are many counts of this clonotype. This chain uses TRBV5-1 with TRBJ2-1; no firm D call. CDR1 is SGHRS and CDR2 is YFSETQ in the germline V gene. V dropped 0 bases and J dropped 6 bases, with 7 bases sitting between them. The CDR3 has 13 residues. CDR3 DNA: TGCGCCAGCAGCTTGGAAGGCCGCAATGAGCAGTTCTTC. It codes for CASSLEGRNEQFF.

This clonotype was recorded many times. This chain connects TRBV6-5 to TRBJ2-7; D is uncertain. Germline V gene data show CDR1 as MNHEY and CDR2 as SVGAGI. This CDR3 has 14 residues. V shed 0 bases and J shed 2 bases, with 8 bases lying between them. In DNA form, the CDR3 reads TGTGCCAGCAGTTACTCGGTCAGCCCCTACGAGCAGTACTTC. This gives the protein CASSYSVSPYEQYF.

This clonotype turned up a few times. The rearrangement links TRBV5-1 to TRBJ2-1; 8 positions agree with TRBD2. V was clipped by 4 bases and J by 8 bases; unmatched bases: 17. Germline CDR1 reads SGHRS; CDR2 reads YFSETQ. The CDR3 covers 17 residues. The CDR3 here is CASSDPSRRGANDEQFF. CDR3 sequence (DNA): TGCGCCAGCAGCGACCCGTCGCGGCGGGGGGCCAATGATGAGCAGTTCTTC.

This clonotype was seen repeatedly, ten times or more. The chain is built from TRBV20-1 and TRBJ2-7, with 9 bases lining up with TRBD1. This CDR3 is 13 amino acids long. Losses at the gene ends were 6 bases for V and 3 bases for J; bases not matched to a gene: 6. Germline CDR1 is DFQATT and CDR2 is SNEGSKA (reference sequence). DNA of the CDR3: TGCAGTGCACCGGGACAGGGTAACTACGAGCAGTACTTC. This sequence encodes CSAPGQGNYEQYF.

Note on this clonotype: Sequence at one end of the junction differs from germline and may be a read error. This chain connects TRBV5-6 to TRBJ2-7; D is possibly TRBD2 (7 bases). The CDR3 has 13 residues. The germline V gene has CDR1 SGHDT and CDR2 YYEEEE. For the CDR3, the DNA is TGTGTCAGCAGCCCACGGGGGGCAAGGGAGCAGTACTTC. It translates to CVSSPRGAREQYF.

Only a few counts were recorded for this clonotype. The V and J genes are TRBV20-1 and TRBJ1-5, with 9 bases identical to TRBD1. Germline trimming cut 6 bases from V and 6 bases from J; bases unmatched to any gene: 15. Germline CDR1 reads DFQATT; CDR2 reads SNEGSKA (reference sequence). The CDR3 consists of 16 residues. CDR3 sequence reads: CSARNPGTGRGQPQHF. CDR3 in DNA: TGCAGTGCCCGGAACCCGGGGACAGGGAGGGGTCAGCCCCAGCATTTT.

This clonotype was seen a few times. The rearrangement uses TRBV19 and TRBJ2-2; 12 bases agree with TRBD1. The CDR3 spans 19 residues. V lost 10 bases to trimming and J lost 0 bases; unmatched junction nucleotides: 15. Looked up from germline, CDR1 is LNHDA and CDR2 is SQIVND (reference sequence). CDR3 sequence: CAITSGTGGISSNTGELFF. CDR3 sequence (DNA): TGTGCCATTACTTCCGGGACAGGGGGCATATCCTCGAACACCGGGGAGCTGTTTTTT.

This clonotype was counted many times. V gene TRBV10-3 combines with J gene TRBJ2-1; no reliable D call. The CDR3 extends over 11 amino acids. Trimming took 10 bases from V and 5 from J, leaving 9 bases between them. Germline V gives CDR1 ENHRY, CDR2 SYGVKD. Written as DNA, the CDR3 is TGTGCCACCGGGCCTGACAATGAGCAGTTCTTC. It specifies CATGPDNEQFF.

V usage is TRBV3-1 and J usage is TRBJ1-2; D not resolved. Looked up from germline, CDR1 is LGHDT and CDR2 is YNNKEL (reference sequence). The CDR3 extends over 14 amino acids. Trimming took off 0 bases at V and 8 bases at J, with 13 bases between the two ends. The CDR3 DNA follows: TGTGCCAGCAGCCAAGATCTAACCTCTCGGGGCTACACCTTC. As protein: CASSQDLTSRGYTF.

This clonotype was observed many times. This chain joins TRBV12-3 or TRBV12-4 and TRBJ1-2; TRBD1 matches 8 bases. Unmatched junction bases numbered 3, after V lost 1 base and J lost 2 bases. The CDR3 extends over 15 amino acids. CDR3 loop: CASSLVAGGNYGYTF. In DNA form, the CDR3 reads TGTGCCAGCAGTTTAGTAGCAGGGGGCAACTATGGCTACACCTTC.

There are a few counts of this clonotype. The V call is TRBV20-1, the J call TRBJ2-3; no reliable D call. V lost 3 bases, J lost 3 bases, and 13 bases lay in between. Germline V gives CDR1 DFQATT, CDR2 SNEGSKA (reference sequence). The CDR3 extends over 14 amino acids. The CDR3 DNA is TGCAGTGCTAGCCCTTCGGTTTGGACAGATACGCAGTATTTT. The encoded protein is CSASPSVWTDTQYF.

This clonotype has ten or more counts. The chain couples TRBV6-2 or TRBV6-3 to TRBJ1-5; the D is unclear. The V end was cut by 6 bases, the J end by 4 bases, with 22 bases between. CDR3 length equals 17 residues. CDR1 and CDR2 from the germline V gene are MNHEY and SVGEGT. This CDR3 is CASSSLAEAGGNQPQHF. The CDR3, as DNA: TGTGCCAGCAGCAGTCTAGCAGAAGCGGGAGGGAATCAGCCCCAGCATTTT.

This clonotype occurred a few times. The chain recombines TRBV7-2 with TRBJ2-5; weak D call: TRBD2 (6 bases). The V end was cut by 7 bases, the J end by 2 bases, with 14 bases between. The CDR3 is 14 residues long. Germline V gene data show CDR1 as SGHTA and CDR2 as FQGNSA. The CDR3 DNA follows: TGTGCCAGCACCTCCGCTGGGACTCAAGAGACCCAGTACTTC. It encodes CASTSAGTQETQYF.

This clonotype was seen only a few times. V and J are TRBV12-3 or TRBV12-4 and TRBJ2-2, with D unclear. This CDR3 has 15 residues. Trimming stripped 5 bases from V and 4 bases from J, with 14 bases between. The CDR3 is CASSILPGPTGELFF. The CDR3 DNA reads TGTGCCAGCAGTATCCTCCCCGGACCCACCGGGGAGCTGTTTTTT.

The genes are TRBV7-8 and TRBJ1-2, with TRBD1 identical over 8 bases. The CDR3 sequence is 15 residues long. CDR1 and CDR2 (germline): SGHVS, FQNEAQ. V trimming: 5 bases; J trimming: 6 bases; junction bases outside the gene matches: 11. CDR3 bases: TGTGCCAGCAGCACCAGGACAGGGAGTTTGGATGGCTACACCTTC. It translates to CASSTRTGSLDGYTF.